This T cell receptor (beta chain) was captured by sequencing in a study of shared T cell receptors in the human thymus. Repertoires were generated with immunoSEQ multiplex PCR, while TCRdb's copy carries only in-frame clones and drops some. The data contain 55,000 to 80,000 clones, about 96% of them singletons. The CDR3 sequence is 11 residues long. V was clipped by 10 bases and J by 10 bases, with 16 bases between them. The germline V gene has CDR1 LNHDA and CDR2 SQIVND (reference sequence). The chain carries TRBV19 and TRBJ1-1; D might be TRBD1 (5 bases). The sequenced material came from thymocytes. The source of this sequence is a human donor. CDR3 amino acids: CATKGRTLAFF. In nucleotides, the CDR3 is TGTGCCACTAAGGGGAGAACCCTAGCTTTCTTT.